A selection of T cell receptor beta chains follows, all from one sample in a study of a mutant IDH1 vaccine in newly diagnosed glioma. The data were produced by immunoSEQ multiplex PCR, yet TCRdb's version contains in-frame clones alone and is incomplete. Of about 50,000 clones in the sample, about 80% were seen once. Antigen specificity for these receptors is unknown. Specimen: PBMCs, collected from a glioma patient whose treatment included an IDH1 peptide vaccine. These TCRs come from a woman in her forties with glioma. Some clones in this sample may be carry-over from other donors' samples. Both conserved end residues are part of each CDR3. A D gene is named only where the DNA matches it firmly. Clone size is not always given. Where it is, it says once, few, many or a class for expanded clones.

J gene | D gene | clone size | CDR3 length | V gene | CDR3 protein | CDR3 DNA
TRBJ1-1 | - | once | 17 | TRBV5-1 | CASSLAGGIDRNTEAFF | TGCGCCAGCAGCTTGGCCGGGGGCATAGACAGGAACACTGAAGCTTTCTTT
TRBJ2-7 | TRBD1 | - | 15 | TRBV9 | CASSAALTGIDEQYF | TGTGCCAGCAGCGCCGCCCTGACAGGGATCGACGAGCAGTACTTC
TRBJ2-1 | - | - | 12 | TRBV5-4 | CASSGSHNEQFF | TGTGCCAGCAGTGGGAGTCACAATGAGCAGTTCTTC
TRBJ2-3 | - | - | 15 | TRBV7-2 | CASRLSSGPTDTQYF | TGTGCCAGCAGGCTTAGCTCGGGGCCCACAGATACGCAGTATTTT
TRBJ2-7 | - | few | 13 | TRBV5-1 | CASSRTGAGEQYF | TGCGCCAGCAGCCGGACAGGCGCGGGGGAGCAGTACTTC
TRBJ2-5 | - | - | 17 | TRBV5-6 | CASSHSGRGPKRKTQYF | TGTGCCAGCAGCCACAGTGGGCGGGGGCCCAAGAGAAAGACCCAGTACTTC
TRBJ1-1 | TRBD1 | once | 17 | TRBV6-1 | CASSARDSEFRGTEAFF | TGTGCCAGCAGTGCGAGGGACAGCGAATTTAGGGGGACTGAAGCTTTCTTT
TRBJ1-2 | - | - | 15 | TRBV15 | CATSRSYESGDGYTF | TGTGCCACCAGCAGATCCTACGAGTCGGGCGATGGCTACACCTTC
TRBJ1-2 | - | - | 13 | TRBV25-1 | CACQGTANYGYTF | TGTGCCTGCCAGGGGACGGCTAACTATGGCTACACCTTC
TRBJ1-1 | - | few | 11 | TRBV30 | CAWSVQTEAFF | TGTGCCTGGAGTGTCCAAACTGAAGCTTTCTTT
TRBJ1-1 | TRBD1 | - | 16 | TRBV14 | CASSNRPGQGSTEAFF | TGTGCCAGCAGCAACCGGCCGGGACAGGGGAGCACTGAAGCTTTCTTT
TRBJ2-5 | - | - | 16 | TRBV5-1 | CASSLTTGGNQETQYF | TGCGCCAGCAGCCTTACGACTGGCGGGAACCAAGAGACCCAGTACTTC
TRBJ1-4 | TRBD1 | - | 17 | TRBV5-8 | CASSSRDRGRANEKLFF | TGTGCCAGCAGCTCCCGGGACAGGGGACGGGCTAATGAAAAACTGTTTTTT
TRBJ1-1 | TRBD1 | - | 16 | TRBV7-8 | CASSLERAGGGTEAFF | TGTGCCAGCAGCTTAGAACGGGCAGGGGGTGGTACTGAAGCTTTCTTT
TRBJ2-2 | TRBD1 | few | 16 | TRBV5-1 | CASSLGQGGSAGELFF | TGCGCCAGCAGCCTAGGACAGGGTGGCAGCGCCGGGGAGCTGTTTTTT
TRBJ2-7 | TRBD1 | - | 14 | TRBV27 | CASSLRGRTHEQYF | TGTGCCAGTTCTCTGAGGGGGCGCACCCACGAGCAGTACTTC
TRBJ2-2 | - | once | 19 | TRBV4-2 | CASSQVSPRTQIAAGELFF | TGTGCCAGCAGCCAAGTCTCACCCCGGACCCAGATCGCCGCCGGGGAGCTGTTTTTT
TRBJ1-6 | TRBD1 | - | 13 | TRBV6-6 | CAISQGANSPLHF | TGTGCCATTTCACAGGGGGCGAATTCACCCCTCCACTTT
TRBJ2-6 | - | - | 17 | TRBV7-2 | CASSLASQSSGANVLTF | TGTGCCAGCAGCTTAGCGAGCCAGAGCTCTGGGGCCAACGTCCTGACTTTC
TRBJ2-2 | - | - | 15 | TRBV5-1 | CASSLYSQGTGELFF | TGCGCCAGCAGCTTGTACTCACAGGGAACCGGGGAGCTGTTTTTT
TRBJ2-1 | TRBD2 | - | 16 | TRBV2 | CASRPPGGVFYNEQFF | TGTGCCAGCAGGCCCCCGGGGGGGGTCTTCTACAATGAGCAGTTCTTC
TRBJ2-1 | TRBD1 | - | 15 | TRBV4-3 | CASSLGTGEYDEQFF | TGCGCCAGCAGCTTAGGGACAGGGGAGTACGATGAGCAGTTCTTC
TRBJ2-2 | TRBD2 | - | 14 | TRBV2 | CASGLASNTGELFF | TGTGCCAGTGGACTAGCGTCGAACACCGGGGAGCTGTTTTTT
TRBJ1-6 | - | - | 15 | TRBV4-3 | CASRRIGSYNSPLHF | TGCGCCAGCAGGAGGATCGGCTCCTATAATTCACCCCTCCACTTT
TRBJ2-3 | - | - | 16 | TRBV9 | CASSPKGSPGTDTQYF | TGTGCCAGCAGCCCAAAAGGTAGCCCCGGCACAGATACGCAGTATTTT
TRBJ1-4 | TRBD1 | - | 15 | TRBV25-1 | CASSETGDPNEKLFF | TGTGCCAGCAGCGAAACAGGGGACCCTAATGAAAAACTGTTTTTT
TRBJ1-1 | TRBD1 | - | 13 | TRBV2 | CASSQEGQGEAFF | TGTGCCAGCAGCCAAGAGGGACAGGGAGAAGCTTTCTTT
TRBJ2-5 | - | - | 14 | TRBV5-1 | CASSLGRAPETQYF | TGCGCCAGCAGCTTGGGAAGAGCGCCTGAGACCCAGTACTTC
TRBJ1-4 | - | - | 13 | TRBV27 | CASSYGPNEKLFF | TGTGCCAGCAGTTATGGGCCTAATGAAAAACTGTTTTTT
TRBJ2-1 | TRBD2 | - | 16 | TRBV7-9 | CASSSSSSLAWGEQFF | TGTGCCAGCAGCTCCTCTTCGTCACTAGCGTGGGGTGAGCAGTTCTTC
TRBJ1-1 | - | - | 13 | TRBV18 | CASSPEQVTEAFF | TGTGCCAGCTCACCAGAGCAGGTCACTGAAGCTTTCTTT
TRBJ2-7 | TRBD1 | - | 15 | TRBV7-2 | CASTKWTGVKDEQYF | TGTGCCAGCACCAAATGGACAGGGGTTAAAGACGAGCAGTACTTC
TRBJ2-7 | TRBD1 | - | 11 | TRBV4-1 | CASSDRGEQYF | TGCGCCAGCAGTGACAGGGGCGAGCAGTACTTC
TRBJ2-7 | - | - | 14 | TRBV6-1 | CASSGDPREYEQYF | TGTGCCAGCAGTGGGGACCCCAGAGAATACGAGCAGTACTTC
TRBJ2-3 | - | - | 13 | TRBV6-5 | CASSRTYSDTQYF | TGTGCCAGCAGCAGGACTTATTCCGATACGCAGTATTTT
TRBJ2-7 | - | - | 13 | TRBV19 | CASKAPGRVEQYF | TGTGCCAGTAAAGCCCCCGGCAGGGTCGAGCAGTACTTC